This T cell receptor beta chain appears in the sequencing data of a study of blood T cell repertoires in COVID-19. Study summary: There were acute and convalescent COVID-19 samples, and they came from the United States, Italy and Spain. T cells, B-cell-depleted T cells, or PBMCs supplied cDNA or gDNA.

Germline V gene lookup returns CDR1 SNHLY and CDR2 FYNNEI. The CDR3 has 14 amino acids. The trim removed 4 bases at V and 6 bases at J, leaving 4 bases unmatched. Source study methods: Reference gene primer amplification gave nucleated cell count estimates. Profiling relied on immunoSEQ multiplex PCR, and the TCRdb table lists in-frame clones only, not all of them. For V, J and clone size, that table is used; D and trimming come from the DNA. This sample has tens of thousands of clones, with approximately 79% found just once. Sequencing was done on a sample of peripheral blood. This chain links TRBV2 with TRBJ2-7; TRBD2 agrees at 12 bases. This receptor was obtained from a human donor in a cohort sampled during active COVID-19. Here the CDR3 DNA reads TGTGCCAGCAGTGCGGGACTAGCGGGCTTCGAGCAGTACTTC. It translates to CASSAGLAGFEQYF. The full variable domain, in which reference TRBV2 and TRBJ2-7 provide the parts outside the CDR3, is EPEVTQTPSHQVTQMGQEVILRCVPISNHLYFYWYRQILGQKVEFLVSFYNNEISEKSEIFDDQFSVERPDGSNFTLKIRSTKLEDSAMYFCASSAGLAGFEQYFGPGTRLTVT.